The sequence of this T cell receptor (beta chain) was determined in a study of blood T cell repertoires in COVID-19. Study overall: Collection of acute and convalescent COVID-19 samples took place in the United States, Italy and Spain. Sources were T cells, B-cell-depleted T cells, or PBMCs; the material itself was cDNA or gDNA.

V lost 4 bases and J lost 7; bases outside the gene matches: 8. The germline V gene has CDR1 SNHLY and CDR2 FYNNEI. There are 15 residues in the CDR3. In terms of age and location, participants ranged from about 18 to 95 years and lived in under 30 US areas. Self-reported history from a screening survey and questionnaire set each donor's cohort. Assay: immunoSEQ multiplex PCR; the TCRdb copy retains only in-frame clones and omits some. The sample carries a few hundred thousand clones, approximately 89% recorded once. V is TRBV2 and J is TRBJ2-1, with 9 bases fitting TRBD2. Sequences were obtained from PBMCs or T cells enriched from blood (not recorded which). The clonotype originates from a woman aged 25-40 years who had recovered from COVID-19. The CDR3 spells CASSAVREGRNEQFF. CDR3 DNA sequence: TGTGCCAGCAGTGCGGTGCGGGAGGGTCGGAATGAGCAGTTCTTC. Drawing the rest from reference TRBV2 and TRBJ2-1, the complete variable domain is EPEVTQTPSHQVTQMGQEVILRCVPISNHLYFYWYRQILGQKVEFLVSFYNNEISEKSEIFDDQFSVERPDGSNFTLKIRSTKLEDSAMYFCASSAVREGRNEQFFGPGTRLTVL.